Listed here is a single T cell receptor beta chain. Antigen specificity is unknown. The protocol was immunoSEQ multiplex PCR, while the TCRdb copy is restricted to in-frame clones and leaves out a portion. The table lists 100,000 to 150,000 clones, around 91% of them singletons. The J segment lost 3 bases and the V segment lost 3 bases, leaving 5 bases of the junction unmatched. The CDR3 sequence is 14 residues long. The germline gives CDR1 SEHNR, CDR2 FQNEAQ (reference sequence). These data are taken from a study of T cell responses to AZD1222 COVID-19 vaccine. The study, taken as a whole, reports: Unmutated variant regions are reportedly the target of nearly half of TCRs that are spike-specific. Two AZD1222 doses significantly raised spike-specific TCR breadth and depth over controls.

The receptor's source is an adult in good health. This specimen was peripheral blood, taken on day 0 of MenACWY control vaccination. V is TRBV7-9 and J is TRBJ2-7, with TRBD2 matching over 7 bases. The CDR3 DNA sequence: TGTGCCAGCAGCTTCGGGCTAGCGGACTACGAGCAGTACTTC. Protein sequence: CASSFGLADYEQYF.